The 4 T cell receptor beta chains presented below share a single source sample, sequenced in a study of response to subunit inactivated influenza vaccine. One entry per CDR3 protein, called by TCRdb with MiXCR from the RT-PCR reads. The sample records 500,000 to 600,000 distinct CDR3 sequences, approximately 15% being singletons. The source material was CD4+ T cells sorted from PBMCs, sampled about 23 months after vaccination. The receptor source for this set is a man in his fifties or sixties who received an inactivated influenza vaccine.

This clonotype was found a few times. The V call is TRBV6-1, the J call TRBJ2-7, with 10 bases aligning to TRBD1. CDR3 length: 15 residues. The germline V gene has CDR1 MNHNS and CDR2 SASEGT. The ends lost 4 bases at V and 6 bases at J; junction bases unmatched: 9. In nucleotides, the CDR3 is TGTGCCAGCAGTGCTCGCGGGACAGGGGTAGGCGAGCAGTACTTC. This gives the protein CASSARGTGVGEQYF.

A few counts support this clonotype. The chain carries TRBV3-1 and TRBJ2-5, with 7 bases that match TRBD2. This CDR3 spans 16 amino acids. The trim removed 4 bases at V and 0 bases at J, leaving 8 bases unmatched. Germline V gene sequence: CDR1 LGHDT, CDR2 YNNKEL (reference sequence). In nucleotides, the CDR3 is TGTGCCAGCAGCCCATGGACTAGTCAGTACCAAGAGACCCAGTACTTC. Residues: CASSPWTSQYQETQYF.

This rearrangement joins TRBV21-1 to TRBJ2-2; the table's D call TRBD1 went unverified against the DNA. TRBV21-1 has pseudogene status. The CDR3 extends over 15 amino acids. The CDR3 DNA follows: TGTGCCAGCCGCAGAGTCAGGGGGAACACCGGGGAGCTGTTTTTT. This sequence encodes CASRRVRGNTGELFF.

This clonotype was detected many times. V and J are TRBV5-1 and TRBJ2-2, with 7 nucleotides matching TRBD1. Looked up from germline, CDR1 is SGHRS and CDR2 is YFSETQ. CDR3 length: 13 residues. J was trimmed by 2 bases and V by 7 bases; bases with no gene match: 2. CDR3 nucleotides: TGCGCCAGCCGGGACAGTAACACCGGGGAGCTGTTTTTT. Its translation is CASRDSNTGELFF.